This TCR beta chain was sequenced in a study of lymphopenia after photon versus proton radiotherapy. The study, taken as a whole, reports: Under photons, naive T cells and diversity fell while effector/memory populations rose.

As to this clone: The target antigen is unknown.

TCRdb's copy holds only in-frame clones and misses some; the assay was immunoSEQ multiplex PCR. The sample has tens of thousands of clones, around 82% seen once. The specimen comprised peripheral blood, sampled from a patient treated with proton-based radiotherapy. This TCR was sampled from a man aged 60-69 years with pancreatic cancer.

The CDR3 reads CASSTDRPQPQHF. The CDR3 coding sequence is TGTGCCAGCAGTACCGACAGACCCCAGCCCCAGCATTTT. This chain uses TRBV7-2 with TRBJ1-5; D possibly corresponds to TRBD1 (5 bases). This CDR3 contains 13 residues. V was clipped by 6 bases and J by 7 bases, with 13 bases between them. Germline CDR1 is SGHTA and CDR2 is FQGNSA. The full variable domain, with the rest looked up from reference TRBV7-2 and TRBJ1-5, is GAGVSQSPSNKVTEKGKDVELRCDPISGHTALYWYRQSLGQGLEFLIYFQGNSAPDKSGLPSDRFSAERTGGSVSTLTIQRTQQEDSAVYLCASSTDRPQPQHFGDGTRLSIL.